This T cell receptor beta chain was observed in a study of CD8 T cells in ankylosing spondylitis. Study results and limitations: CD8+ cells made up the disease-linked clones, which were relatively rare in peripheral blood. Disease-linked clones reportedly showed significant enrichment in matched ankylosing spondylitis synovial fluid. Ankylosing spondylitis blood seemed to carry a telltale TCR beta motif made of several highly homologous variants.

The CDR3 has 16 amino acids. V lost 3 bases, J lost 0 bases, and 6 bases stayed unmatched. Germline CDR1 is SGDLS and CDR2 is YYNGEE. A quantitative 5'-RACE method, one with molecular barcodes, was used to make TCR beta libraries. TCRdb recomputed calls from the 5' RACE reads with MiXCR, one row per CDR3 protein. Of 6,000 to 7,500 distinct CDR3 sequences in the sample, 2.8% are singletons; the top ten hold about 35%. This clonotype has at least ten counts. Its antigen is undetermined. The rearrangement joins TRBV9 to TRBJ2-1; 7 bases agree with TRBD1. The sequence came from a female donor with ankylosing spondylitis or in good health (not recorded which). Sequenced material: blood, either unsorted or a sorted T cell fraction (not recorded which). The CDR3 region has the DNA TGTGCCAGCAGCGAGACAGGGTTTAGCTCCTACAATGAGCAGTTCTTC. It yields the protein CASSETGFSSYNEQFF.